This TCR beta chain was retrieved from a study of identifying expanded T cells in peripheral blood. Study-level findings and limits: Technical replicates showed approximately 1.2 changed clones; two weeks around 15; four weeks 19. Two-week clone count variance significantly increased as total template count grew.

The CDR3 loop spans 15 amino acids. Germline V gene lookup returns CDR1 SQVTM and CDR2 ANQGSEA. V lost 3 bases, J lost 7 bases, and 7 bases stayed unmatched. Repertoires were generated with immunoSEQ multiplex PCR, while TCRdb's copy carries only in-frame clones and drops some. The repertoire holds 100,000 to 150,000 clones, with about 88% as singletons. In regard to this clone: What it binds is not known.

During the collection period, no donor immune events like infections were recorded. This chain connects TRBV29-1 to TRBJ2-1, with TRBD1 matching over 12 bases. Input material: blood. The sequence was obtained from a person aged 18 to 70 in good health. DNA of the CDR3: TGCAGCGTTGAGGGGGGACAGGGGGCAGAAAATGAGCAGTTCTTC. Translation: CSVEGGQGAENEQFF.